The TCR beta chain under discussion was sequenced for a study of blood T cell repertoires in COVID-19. In the study overall: The samples span acute and convalescent COVID-19 from the United States, Italy and Spain.

This CDR3 region has 16 residues. Per germline, CDR1 KGHDR and CDR2 SFDVKD. Germline trimming cut 4 bases from V and 2 bases from J; bases unmatched to any gene: 6. Donors in Cohort 3 who had recovered were those with two negative PCRs, healthcare professional clearance, or resolution of their symptoms. Per the authors' pipeline: Reference gene primer amplification gave estimated nucleated cell counts. Clones were read by immunoSEQ multiplex PCR, and TCRdb kept only the in-frame ones, dropping some. V and J calls and clone size come straight from that table; D and trimming were deduced from the DNA. The sample carries approximately 300,000 clones, approximately 89% recorded once.

The chain carries TRBV24-1 and TRBJ2-2; TRBD2 matches at 7 bases. This receptor was taken from a woman aged 25 to 39 who had recovered from COVID-19. The sample taken for sequencing was PBMCs or T cells enriched from blood (not recorded which). CDR3 DNA sequence: TGTGCCACCAGTGACGCCCGACTAGCCAACACCGGGGAGCTGTTTTTT. It encodes CATSDARLANTGELFF.